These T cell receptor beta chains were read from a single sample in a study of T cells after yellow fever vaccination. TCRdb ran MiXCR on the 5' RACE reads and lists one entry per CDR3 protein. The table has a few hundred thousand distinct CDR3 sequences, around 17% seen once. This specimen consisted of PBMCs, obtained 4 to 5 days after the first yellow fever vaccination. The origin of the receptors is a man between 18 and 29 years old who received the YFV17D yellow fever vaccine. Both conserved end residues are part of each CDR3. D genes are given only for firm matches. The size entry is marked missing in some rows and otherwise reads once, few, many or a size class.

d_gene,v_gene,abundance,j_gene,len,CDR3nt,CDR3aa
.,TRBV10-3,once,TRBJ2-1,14,TGTGCCATCAGTGATTCGGTATCCTACAATGAGCAGTTCTTC,CAISDSVSYNEQFF
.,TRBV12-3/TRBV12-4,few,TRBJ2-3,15,TGTGCCAGCGTTCGTCAGGGGCTAAAATGGGATACGCAGTATTTT,CASVRQGLKWDTQYF
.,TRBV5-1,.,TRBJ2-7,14,TGCGCCAGCAGCTTGGGAGGGACATTAGCCGAGCAGTACTTC,CASSLGGTLAEQYF
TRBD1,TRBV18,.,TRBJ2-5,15,TGTGCCAGCTCCCCAGGACAGGGAACGGGAGAGACCCAGTACTTC,CASSPGQGTGETQYF
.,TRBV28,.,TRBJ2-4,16,TGTGCCAGCAGTTTAGCCAGGGGCCTAGCCAAAAACATTCAGTACTTC,CASSLARGLAKNIQYF
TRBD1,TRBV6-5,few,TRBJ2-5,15,TGTGCCAGCAGTTACGGGACAGGGCCACAAGAGACCCAGTACTTC,CASSYGTGPQETQYF
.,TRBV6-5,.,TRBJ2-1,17,TGTGCCAGCAGTTACTTTTCGGGCGCGACCTCCTACAATGAGCAGTTCTTC,CASSYFSGATSYNEQFF
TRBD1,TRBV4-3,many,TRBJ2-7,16,TGCGCCAGCAGCCAAGAATGGGGACAGGGAACCTACGAGCAGTACTTC,CASSQEWGQGTYEQYF
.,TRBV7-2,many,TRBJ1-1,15,TGTGCCAGCAGCTCCGCCGGGAGTTTTATCACTGAAGCTTTCTTT,CASSSAGSFITEAFF
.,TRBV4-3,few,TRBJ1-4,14,TGCGCCAGCAGCCAAGATTTAGGGCTAAGGAAACTGTTTTTT,CASSQDLGLRKLFF
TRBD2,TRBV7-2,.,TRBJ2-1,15,TGTGCCAGCAGCTTCAGCTTAGCGGGGGGGATAGAGCAGTTCTTC,CASSFSLAGGIEQFF
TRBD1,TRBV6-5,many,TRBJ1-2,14,TGTGCCAGCAGTTACCGGAGGACAGGCGGTGGCTACACCTTC,CASSYRRTGGGYTF
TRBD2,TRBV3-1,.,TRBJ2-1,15,TGTGCCAGCAGCCAAGTTAGCGGGGGGCCGGGTGAGCAGTTCTTC,CASSQVSGGPGEQFF
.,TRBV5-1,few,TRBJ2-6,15,TGCGCCAGCAGCTTTTCTCTTTCTGGGGCCAACGTCCTGACTTTC,CASSFSLSGANVLTF
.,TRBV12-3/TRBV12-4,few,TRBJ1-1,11,TGTGCCAGCAGGGGCTTCATGGGAGCTTTCTTT,CASRGFMGAFF
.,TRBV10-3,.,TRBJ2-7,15,TGTGCCATCAGGGGGGACCTATTAAACTCCTACGAGCAGTACTTC,CAIRGDLLNSYEQYF
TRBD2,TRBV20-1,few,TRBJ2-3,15,TGCAGTGCTACGACCGGGACTAGCGGCACAGATACGCAGTATTTT,CSATTGTSGTDTQYF
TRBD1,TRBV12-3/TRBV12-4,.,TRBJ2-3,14,TGTGCCAGCACCGCCTGGGGGACAGGGCTTACGCAGTATTTT,CASTAWGTGLTQYF
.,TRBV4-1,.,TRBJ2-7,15,TGCGCCAGCAGCCAAGATCCCACAGGGTACTACGAGCAGTACTTC,CASSQDPTGYYEQYF
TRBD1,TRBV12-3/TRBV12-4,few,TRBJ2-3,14,TGTGCCAGCACCGGGACAGGGGTCGCAGATACGCAGTATTTT,CASTGTGVADTQYF
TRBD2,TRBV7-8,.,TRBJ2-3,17,TGTGCCAGCAGCCTCCCGACTAGCGGGGGGGAGGCAGATACGCAGTATTTT,CASSLPTSGGEADTQYF
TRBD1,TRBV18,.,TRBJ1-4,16,TGTGCCAGCTCACGACGGACCGGGACAGAAAATGAAAAGCTGTTTTTT,CASSRRTGTENEKLFF
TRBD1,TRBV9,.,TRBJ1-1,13,TGTGCCAGCAGCGCGACAGGGGTAGCTCCGGCTTTCTTT,CASSATGVAPAFF
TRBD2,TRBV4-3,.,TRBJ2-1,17,TGCGCCAGCAGCCAAGCAAGCGGGGGGGCTCGTGTAGGTGAGCAGTTCTTC,CASSQASGGARVGEQFF
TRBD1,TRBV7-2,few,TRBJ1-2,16,TGTGCCAGCAGCTTAGATAGCGGGACAGCCTTCGATGGCTACACCTTC,CASSLDSGTAFDGYTF
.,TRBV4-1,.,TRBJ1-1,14,TGCGCCAGCAGCCAAGACAGGAAGAACACTGAAGCTTTCTTT,CASSQDRKNTEAFF
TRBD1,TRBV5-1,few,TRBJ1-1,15,TGCGCCAGCAGCTTGGACAGGGGGGTGAACACTGAAGCTTTCTTT,CASSLDRGVNTEAFF
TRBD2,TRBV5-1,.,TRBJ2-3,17,TGCGCCAGCAGCTTGGAGTCCCGGGGGGTTGGCACAGATACGCAGTATTTT,CASSLESRGVGTDTQYF
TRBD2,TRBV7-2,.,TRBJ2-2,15,TGTGCCAGCAGCTTAGGGGACTTGCGGGGGGGCGAGCTGTTTTTT,CASSLGDLRGGELFF
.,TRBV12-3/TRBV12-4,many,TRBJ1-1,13,TGTGCCAGCAGTTCCGGGACTAACACTGAAGCTTTCTTT,CASSSGTNTEAFF
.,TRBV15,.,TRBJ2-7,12,TGTGCCACCAGCAGAGACATCTCCGAGCAGTACTTC,CATSRDISEQYF
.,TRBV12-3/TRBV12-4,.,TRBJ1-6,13,TGTGCCAGCAGTTTATCAGGGGATTCACCCCTCCACTTT,CASSLSGDSPLHF
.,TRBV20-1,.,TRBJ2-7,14,TGCAGTGCACCCAGACACCCGAGCTCCTACGAGCAGTACTTC,CSAPRHPSSYEQYF
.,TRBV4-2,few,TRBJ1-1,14,TGTGCCAGCAGCCAAGCCGCGGGGGTCGCTGAAGCTTTCTTT,CASSQAAGVAEAFF
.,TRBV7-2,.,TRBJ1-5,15,TGTGCCAGCAGCTTAGTACCCAGGGACAATCAGCCCCAGCAATTT,CASSLVPRDNQPQQF
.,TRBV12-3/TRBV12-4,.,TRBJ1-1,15,TGTGCCAGCAGTTTCAGGGAAACCATGAACACTGAAGCTTTCTTT,CASSFRETMNTEAFF
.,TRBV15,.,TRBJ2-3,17,TGTGCCACCAGTAACCCAAGTGGGACGGTCAGCACAGATACGCAGTATTTT,CATSNPSGTVSTDTQYF
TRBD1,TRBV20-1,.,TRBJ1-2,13,TGCATGGCAGGGGGCAACGGGTACTATGGCTACACCTTC,CMAGGNGYYGYTF
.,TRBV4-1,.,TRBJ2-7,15,TGCGCCAGCAGCCAAGAAGTAACGGGGTCGTACGAGCAGTACTTC,CASSQEVTGSYEQYF
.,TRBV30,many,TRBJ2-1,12,TGTGCCTGGAGCGGGGGGCCGCCTGAGCAGTTCTTC,CAWSGGPPEQFF
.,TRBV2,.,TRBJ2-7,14,TGTGCCAGCAGTGAAGGCCCGCCGCCGTACGAGCAGTACTTC,CASSEGPPPYEQYF
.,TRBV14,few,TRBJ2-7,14,TGTGCCAGCAGCCAGATCAGTAGGACCTACGAGCAGTACTTC,CASSQISRTYEQYF
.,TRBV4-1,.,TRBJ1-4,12,TGCGCCAGCAGCCCAGGAGTCGGAAAACTGTTTTTT,CASSPGVGKLFF
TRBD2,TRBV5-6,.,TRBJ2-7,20,TGTGCCAGCAGCTTCTCCCCCAACCTAGCGGGGGCCACCCCTCTCTACGAGCAGTACTTC,CASSFSPNLAGATPLYEQYF
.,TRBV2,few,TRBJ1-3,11,TGTGCCAGCAGTGTAAGGGACACCATATATTTT,CASSVRDTIYF
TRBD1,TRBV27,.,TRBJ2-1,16,TGTGCCAGCAGCAACGGACAGGGCCTCCTATACAATGAGCAGTTCTTC,CASSNGQGLLYNEQFF
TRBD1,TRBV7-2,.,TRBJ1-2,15,TGTGCCAGCAGCTTAGGGGACAGGGGTGGCTATGGCTACACCTTC,CASSLGDRGGYGYTF